This is a list of T cell receptor beta chains from one sample in a study of T cell responses to AZD1222 COVID-19 vaccine. TCRdb keeps only in-frame clones here, not all; method: immunoSEQ multiplex PCR. The data show roughly 150,000 clones, about 90% seen once. Sample: peripheral blood, taken 28 days after the second AZD1222 dose. The receptors come from an adult who received the AZD1222 COVID-19 vaccine. The CDR3 runs from the conserved cysteine through the conserved F or W. The D gene is left open where the match is weak. Clone size is stated in some rows and not others, as once, few, many or a class when expanded.

clone_size: few
v_call: TRBV7-2
d_call: NA
j_call: TRBJ2-1
cdr3_nt: TGTGCCAGCAGCTTAGCGGGGGCGTCAAGCTCCTACAATGAGCAGTTCTTC
cdr3_aa: CASSLAGASSSYNEQFF

clone_size: NA
v_call: TRBV6-4
d_call: NA
j_call: TRBJ2-6
cdr3_nt: TGTGCCAGCAGCCCAAAAGGTGACTCTGGGGCCAACGTCCTGACTTTC
cdr3_aa: CASSPKGDSGANVLTF

clone_size: NA
v_call: TRBV5-6
d_call: TRBD1
j_call: TRBJ1-2
cdr3_nt: TGTGCCAGCACCCGGACAGGGCGCGGCTATGGCTACACCTTC
cdr3_aa: CASTRTGRGYGYTF

clone_size: NA
v_call: TRBV7-2
d_call: NA
j_call: TRBJ1-1
cdr3_nt: TGTGCCAGCAGCCTAGGACCGGGGGACGTAACAGAAGCTTTCTTT
cdr3_aa: CASSLGPGDVTEAFF

clone_size: NA
v_call: TRBV6-5
d_call: TRBD2
j_call: TRBJ2-7
cdr3_nt: TGTGCCAGCAGTTACTCGTCGACTAGCGGTTCCTACGAGCAGTACTTC
cdr3_aa: CASSYSSTSGSYEQYF

clone_size: once
v_call: TRBV11-3
d_call: NA
j_call: TRBJ1-1
cdr3_nt: TGTGCCAGCAAGTTACCGGGACGGTTGAACACTGAAGCTTTCTTT
cdr3_aa: CASKLPGRLNTEAFF

clone_size: NA
v_call: TRBV28
d_call: TRBD1
j_call: TRBJ1-4
cdr3_nt: TGTGCCAGCAGCCCTGGGTCGGGACAGGGACTTGAAAAACTGTTTTTT
cdr3_aa: CASSPGSGQGLEKLFF

clone_size: NA
v_call: TRBV7-9
d_call: NA
j_call: TRBJ2-1
cdr3_nt: TGTGCCAGCAGCTTGGGCGGGTCCTACAATGAGCAGTTCTTC
cdr3_aa: CASSLGGSYNEQFF

clone_size: NA
v_call: TRBV7-8
d_call: TRBD2
j_call: TRBJ2-2
cdr3_nt: TGTGCCAGCAGCTTGTCGAGTAGCGGGAGAACCGGGGAGCTGTTTTTT
cdr3_aa: CASSLSSSGRTGELFF

clone_size: NA
v_call: TRBV19
d_call: NA
j_call: TRBJ1-4
cdr3_nt: TGTGCCAGCGGGGATAGCGATGCAACTAATGAAAAACTGTTTTTT
cdr3_aa: CASGDSDATNEKLFF

clone_size: NA
v_call: TRBV19
d_call: TRBD1
j_call: TRBJ1-1
cdr3_nt: TGTGCCAGTCGGTTCACAGGGGATCAAAAGGCTTTCTTT
cdr3_aa: CASRFTGDQKAFF

clone_size: once
v_call: TRBV7-8
d_call: NA
j_call: TRBJ1-5
cdr3_nt: TGTGCCAGCAGCTCCAGGGATAGCAATCAGCCCCAGCATTTT
cdr3_aa: CASSSRDSNQPQHF

clone_size: NA
v_call: TRBV11-2
d_call: TRBD1
j_call: TRBJ1-1
cdr3_nt: TGTGCCAGCAGCTTAGATGCAGGGGGCCACACTGAAGCTTTCTTT
cdr3_aa: CASSLDAGGHTEAFF

clone_size: NA
v_call: TRBV15
d_call: NA
j_call: TRBJ2-7
cdr3_nt: TGTGCCACCAGCAGAAGGGACGATTACGAGCAGTACTTC
cdr3_aa: CATSRRDDYEQYF

clone_size: NA
v_call: TRBV22-1
d_call: NA
j_call: TRBJ1-4
cdr3_nt: TGTCCTGGGAGCGCACATGGGGTGAAGGATGAAAAACTGTTTTTT
cdr3_aa: CPGSAHGVKDEKLFF

clone_size: NA
v_call: TRBV7-2
d_call: TRBD2
j_call: TRBJ2-3
cdr3_nt: TGTGCCAGCAGCTTAGCAGTAGCGGGAGGCTCCACAGATACGCAGTATTTT
cdr3_aa: CASSLAVAGGSTDTQYF

clone_size: NA
v_call: TRBV2
d_call: NA
j_call: TRBJ1-4
cdr3_nt: TGTGCCAGTCTCTCACCCGGGGCAAGTGAAAAACTGTTTTTT
cdr3_aa: CASLSPGASEKLFF

clone_size: NA
v_call: TRBV5-8
d_call: NA
j_call: TRBJ1-1
cdr3_nt: TGTGCCAGCAGCTTGAGGGGAGATAACACTGAAGCTTTCTTT
cdr3_aa: CASSLRGDNTEAFF

clone_size: few
v_call: TRBV4-1
d_call: NA
j_call: TRBJ1-1
cdr3_nt: TGCGCCAGCAGCCAAGGTCATATCCAGGCCTACATGAACACTGAAGCTTTCTTT
cdr3_aa: CASSQGHIQAYMNTEAFF

clone_size: NA
v_call: TRBV11-3
d_call: NA
j_call: TRBJ1-3
cdr3_nt: TGTGCCAGCAGCCCACCTTCGGTCTCTGGAAACACCATATATTTT
cdr3_aa: CASSPPSVSGNTIYF

clone_size: NA
v_call: TRBV6-4
d_call: TRBD2
j_call: TRBJ2-3
cdr3_nt: TGTGCCAGCAGTGACGAAAGCGGGGGGGCCACAGATACGCAGTATTTT
cdr3_aa: CASSDESGGATDTQYF

clone_size: NA
v_call: TRBV7-2
d_call: NA
j_call: TRBJ1-2
cdr3_nt: TGTGCCAGCAGCTTACGGTCTCAAGACTATGGCTACACCTTC
cdr3_aa: CASSLRSQDYGYTF

clone_size: NA
v_call: TRBV6-5
d_call: TRBD1
j_call: TRBJ1-3
cdr3_nt: TGTGCCACAAAACGGGGGACAGACTCTGGAAACACCATATATTTT
cdr3_aa: CATKRGTDSGNTIYF

clone_size: NA
v_call: TRBV11-2
d_call: NA
j_call: TRBJ2-1
cdr3_nt: TGTGCCAGCAGCCCCTCCCGGGAGCAGTTCTTC
cdr3_aa: CASSPSREQFF

clone_size: NA
v_call: TRBV7-7
d_call: NA
j_call: TRBJ2-3
cdr3_nt: TGTGCCAGCAGTGCGTTAGCAGTTCCGGCAGATACGCAGTATTTT
cdr3_aa: CASSALAVPADTQYF

clone_size: NA
v_call: TRBV9
d_call: NA
j_call: TRBJ2-1
cdr3_nt: TGTGCCAGCAGCGTAGCTGCAACCGACAATGAGCAGTTCTTC
cdr3_aa: CASSVAATDNEQFF

clone_size: few
v_call: TRBV4-2
d_call: TRBD2
j_call: TRBJ2-1
cdr3_nt: TGTGCCAGCAGCCAAGAGGCTAGCGGGGGGGCCGATGAGCAGTTCTTC
cdr3_aa: CASSQEASGGADEQFF

clone_size: NA
v_call: TRBV5-1
d_call: NA
j_call: TRBJ2-1
cdr3_nt: TGCGCCAGCAGCTTGGCTGGGCAGTACAATGAGCAGTTCTTC
cdr3_aa: CASSLAGQYNEQFF

clone_size: NA
v_call: TRBV11-2
d_call: NA
j_call: TRBJ2-1
cdr3_nt: TGTGCCAGCAGCCCCCCCCCTGGGGGAAATGAGCAGTTCTTC
cdr3_aa: CASSPPPGGNEQFF

clone_size: NA
v_call: TRBV11-2
d_call: TRBD1
j_call: TRBJ2-1
cdr3_nt: TGTGCCAGCAGCTCGGACAGGGCCTCCTACAATGAGCAGTTCTTC
cdr3_aa: CASSSDRASYNEQFF

clone_size: NA
v_call: TRBV27
d_call: NA
j_call: TRBJ1-1
cdr3_nt: TGTGCCAGCAGTTTAGGGGGGACCACTGAAGCTTTCTTT
cdr3_aa: CASSLGGTTEAFF

clone_size: NA
v_call: TRBV7-3
d_call: TRBD2
j_call: TRBJ2-3
cdr3_nt: TGTGCCAGCAGCACTATAGCGGGAAGGGCCCCAGATACGCAGTATTTT
cdr3_aa: CASSTIAGRAPDTQYF

clone_size: NA
v_call: TRBV3-1/TRBV3-2
d_call: TRBD2
j_call: TRBJ2-3
cdr3_nt: TGTGCCAGCAGCCAAGATCCTAAAGGACTAGCCAGAGATACGCAGTATTTT
cdr3_aa: CASSQDPKGLARDTQYF

clone_size: NA
v_call: TRBV7-8
d_call: NA
j_call: TRBJ2-7
cdr3_nt: TGTGCCAGCAGGGAGAGTGCAGGGGTTTACGAGCAGTACTTC
cdr3_aa: CASRESAGVYEQYF

clone_size: NA
v_call: TRBV7-2
d_call: NA
j_call: TRBJ1-2
cdr3_nt: TGTGCCAGCAGCTATGGGACCCGCCGTCTCACCTTC
cdr3_aa: CASSYGTRRLTF

clone_size: NA
v_call: TRBV4-1
d_call: NA
j_call: TRBJ1-6
cdr3_nt: TGCGCCAGCAGCCAAAGGCTATTGGGCGGGGATAATTCACCCCTCCACTTT
cdr3_aa: CASSQRLLGGDNSPLHF

clone_size: NA
v_call: TRBV5-1
d_call: NA
j_call: TRBJ2-2
cdr3_nt: TGCGCCAGCAGCTTGGGGGCCAGCACCGGGGAGCTGTTTTTT
cdr3_aa: CASSLGASTGELFF

clone_size: NA
v_call: TRBV3-1/TRBV3-2
d_call: NA
j_call: TRBJ2-1
cdr3_nt: TGTGCCAGCAGCCAAAGTCCGTGGCTCGGGGGCCATGGGGAGCAGTTCTTC
cdr3_aa: CASSQSPWLGGHGEQFF

clone_size: NA
v_call: TRBV3-1/TRBV3-2
d_call: TRBD2
j_call: TRBJ2-1
cdr3_nt: TGTGCCAGCAGCCAAGGTGGCGGGGGGGCCGTTGAGCAGTTCTTC
cdr3_aa: CASSQGGGGAVEQFF

clone_size: NA
v_call: TRBV27
d_call: NA
j_call: TRBJ1-1
cdr3_nt: TGTGCCAGCAGTTCTGGGCTCTACACTGAAGCTTTCTTT
cdr3_aa: CASSSGLYTEAFF

clone_size: NA
v_call: TRBV6-5
d_call: NA
j_call: TRBJ1-6
cdr3_nt: TGTGCCAGCAGTTACGACGGATCCTCCTATAATTCACCCCTCCACTTT
cdr3_aa: CASSYDGSSYNSPLHF

clone_size: NA
v_call: TRBV18
d_call: TRBD2
j_call: TRBJ2-7
cdr3_nt: TGTGCCAGCTCACCAGGACTAGCGGGATCACCTTACGAGCAGTACTTC
cdr3_aa: CASSPGLAGSPYEQYF

clone_size: NA
v_call: TRBV2
d_call: TRBD2
j_call: TRBJ2-7
cdr3_nt: TGTGCCAGCAGCTGGCCTCTAGCGGGGCCCTACTCCTACGAGCAGTACTTC
cdr3_aa: CASSWPLAGPYSYEQYF

clone_size: NA
v_call: TRBV6-1
d_call: NA
j_call: TRBJ2-3
cdr3_nt: TGTGCCAGCAGTGAAGCGCAGGGGGCGGGAGCAGATACGCAGTATTTT
cdr3_aa: CASSEAQGAGADTQYF

clone_size: NA
v_call: TRBV5-1
d_call: TRBD2
j_call: TRBJ2-1
cdr3_nt: TGCGCCAGCAGCTCCAGACTAGCGGGGGACTACAATGAGCAGTTCTTC
cdr3_aa: CASSSRLAGDYNEQFF

clone_size: NA
v_call: TRBV11-2
d_call: NA
j_call: TRBJ1-1
cdr3_nt: TGTGCCAGCAGCTTAGTTCGCACCTTGAACACTGAAGCTTTCTTT
cdr3_aa: CASSLVRTLNTEAFF

clone_size: NA
v_call: TRBV7-2
d_call: TRBD1
j_call: TRBJ1-6
cdr3_nt: TGTGCCAGCAGCTTCCGACAGGGTACCTCCTATAATTCACCCCTCCACTTT
cdr3_aa: CASSFRQGTSYNSPLHF

clone_size: NA
v_call: TRBV19
d_call: TRBD2
j_call: TRBJ2-7
cdr3_nt: TGTGCCGCCTCCGGGGGAGGGGTTGACGAGCAGTACTTC
cdr3_aa: CAASGGGVDEQYF

clone_size: NA
v_call: TRBV6-4
d_call: NA
j_call: TRBJ1-6
cdr3_nt: TGTGCCAGCAGTGACTCGGCAGCTACGGTTTCACCCCTCCACTTT
cdr3_aa: CASSDSAATVSPLHF

clone_size: NA
v_call: TRBV6-4
d_call: TRBD2
j_call: TRBJ2-1
cdr3_nt: TGTGCCAGCAGTGCACGCGCGGGGGGCGGTAACAATGAGCAGTTCTTC
cdr3_aa: CASSARAGGGNNEQFF